This T cell receptor beta chain was captured in a study of blood T cell repertoires in COVID-19. Overall study context: COVID-19 samples from acute and convalescent phases originated in the United States, Italy and Spain.

CDR1 and CDR2 (germline): SGHAT, FQNNGV. The CDR3 runs 14 residues. Trimming removed 3 bases from V and 5 bases from J; junction bases left unmatched: 6. Source study methods: Amplification of reference gene primers provided the estimated nucleated cell counts. TCRdb's copy holds only in-frame clones and misses some; the assay was immunoSEQ multiplex PCR. Clone size and the V and J calls come from that table; the DNA yielded D and trimming. The data hold 200,000 to 250,000 clones, with roughly nine tenths observed a single time. Sequencing input: peripheral blood. This rearrangement joins TRBV11-2 to TRBJ1-2; 7 bases are a match to TRBD1. This clonotype originated in a man in his fifties or sixties who had recovered from COVID-19. Here the CDR3 reads CASSFSDREYGYTF. The CDR3 DNA follows: TGTGCCAGCAGCTTCAGCGACAGGGAATATGGCTACACCTTC. Full variable domain (missing parts from reference TRBV11-2 and TRBJ1-2): EAGVAQSPRYKIIEKRQSVAFWCNPISGHATLYWYQQILGQGPKLLIQFQNNGVVDDSQLPKDRFSAERLKGVDSTLKIQPAKLEDSAVYLCASSFSDREYGYTFGSGTRLTVV.